These 15 T cell receptor beta chains were all obtained from the same sample, sequenced in a study of graft-versus-host responses after intestinal transplantation. Sequenced by immunoSEQ multiplex PCR; TCRdb stores in-frame clones only, minus some. The data show tens of thousands of clones, around 96% seen once. These receptors have no identified antigens. Material: unstimulated CD8+ T cells sorted from spleen or lymph node cells, obtained before intestinal transplant. Source of these receptors: a human donor who received an intestinal transplant.

This chain uses TRBV5-1 with TRBJ1-1, with a weak D call TRBD1 (5 bases). The V end was cut by 0 bases, the J end by 1 base, with 13 bases between. Germline CDR1 SGHRS, CDR2 YFSETQ. This CDR3 has 16 amino acids. As DNA, the CDR3 is TGCGCCAGCAGCTTGGCGCAGGGTCGGGGGAACACTGAAGCTTTCTTT. Amino acid sequence: CASSLAQGRGNTEAFF.

The rearrangement joins TRBV6-1 to TRBJ2-3; TRBD2 matches at 12 bases. The V and J ends lost 4 bases and 4 bases, in that order; junction bases with no gene match: 0. The CDR3 covers 14 residues. Germline assignment: CDR1 MNHNS and CDR2 SASEGT. CDR3 region: CASSGLAGADTQYF. CDR3 nucleotide sequence: TGTGCCAGCAGTGGACTAGCGGGAGCAGATACGCAGTATTTT.

The V and J genes are TRBV30 and TRBJ2-7, with a tentative D call TRBD2 (5 bases). With 4 bases removed from V and 0 bases from J, the gap between germline ends came to 7 bases. This CDR3 comprises 12 residues. The V gene's germline CDR1 is GTSNPN and CDR2 SVGIG (reference sequence). This chain's CDR3 is CAWMRDSYEQYF. CDR3 DNA sequence: TGTGCCTGGATGAGGGACTCCTACGAGCAGTACTTC. The complete variable domain, with remaining parts taken from reference TRBV30 and TRBJ2-7, reads SQTIHQWPATLVQPVGSPLSLECTVEGTSNPNLYWYRQAAGRGLQLLFYSVGIGQISSEVPQNLSASRPQDRQFILSSKKLLLSDSGFYLCAWMRDSYEQYFGPGTRLTVT.

The chain joins TRBV9 to TRBJ1-1; tentatively, D is TRBD1 (6 bases). Trimming cost V 7 bases and J 1 base, with 17 bases left between them. Looked up from germline, CDR1 is SGDLS and CDR2 is YYNGEE. The CDR3 is 15 residues long. The CDR3 reads CASDRGGGPNTEAFF. The CDR3 coding sequence is TGTGCCAGCGACCGCGGAGGGGGTCCGAACACTGAAGCTTTCTTT.

This chain joins TRBV5-1 and TRBJ2-7; TRBD1 agrees at 9 bases. The V segment lost 0 bases and the J segment 3 bases; nucleotides outside the gene matches: 4. This CDR3 contains 15 residues. CDR1 is SGHRS and CDR2 is YFSETQ in the germline V gene. This CDR3 reads CASSLAQGAYYEQYF. CDR3 DNA sequence: TGCGCCAGCAGCTTGGCACAGGGGGCCTACTACGAGCAGTACTTC.

The chain has TRBV27 and TRBJ1-6, with D possibly being TRBD1 (5 bases). The CDR3 totals 15 residues. Germline V gene data show CDR1 as MNHEY and CDR2 as SMNVEV (reference sequence). V was pared by 2 bases and J by 7 bases, with 12 bases between. The CDR3 reads CASSLPRDWNSPLHF. The CDR3 coding sequence is TGTGCCAGCAGTTTACCCCGGGACTGGAATTCACCCCTCCACTTT.

This rearrangement joins TRBV15 to TRBJ1-1; maybe TRBD1 (6 bases). The CDR3 is 16 residues long. Germline V gene data show CDR1 as LNHNV and CDR2 as YYDKDF (reference sequence). Trimming left V 0 bases short and J 7 bases short, with 18 bases between. CDR3 nucleotides: TGTGCCACCAGCAGAGATCGAGGGGGGAACGGAATTGAAGCTTTCTTT. This gives the protein CATSRDRGGNGIEAFF.

V usage is TRBV14 and J usage is TRBJ2-3; 7 bases align to TRBD2. V was pared by 4 bases and J by 1 base, with 8 bases of the junction left unmatched. Per germline, CDR1 SGHDN and CDR2 FVKESK. This CDR3 is 16 amino acids long. CDR3 sequence: CASSPRAGPRTDTQYF. Written as DNA, the CDR3 is TGTGCCAGCAGCCCCCGAGCGGGGCCCCGCACAGATACGCAGTATTTT.

This clone was counted only a few times. The chain couples TRBV7-9 to TRBJ1-4, with D perhaps matching TRBD1 (6 bases). This CDR3 comprises 14 residues. Trimming removed 4 bases at V and 9 bases at J, with 15 bases between. Germline loops: CDR1 SEHNR, CDR2 FQNEAQ (reference sequence). As DNA, the CDR3 is TGTGCCAGCAGCTACGAGAACAGGGAGAAAAAACTGTTTTTT. Protein sequence: CASSYENREKKLFF.

This chain joins TRBV23-1 and TRBJ2-1, with 7 bases matching TRBD2. TRBV23-1 counts as an open reading frame of uncertain function. CDR3 size: 19 residues. Losses at the gene ends were 0 bases for V and 7 bases for J; bases not matched to a gene: 18. The CDR3 is CASSQSKFLAVSWGNEQFF. As DNA, the CDR3 is TGCGCCAGCAGTCAATCGAAGTTTCTAGCGGTGTCATGGGGGAATGAGCAGTTCTTC.

The V and J genes are TRBV5-4 and TRBJ2-1, with D unclear. Between the trimmed V and J ends, which lost 4 bases and 6 bases, there was a span of 17 bases. CDR3 size: 15 residues. Germline values: CDR1 SGHNT, CDR2 YYREEE (reference sequence). CDR3 in DNA: TGTGCCAGCAGCCCGCGTACGAGGCCCTTCAATGAGCAGTTCTTC. Translating it yields CASSPRTRPFNEQFF.

The rearrangement uses TRBV11-2 and TRBJ2-1; D remains ambiguous. Germline CDR1 reads SGHAT; CDR2 reads FQNNGV. The CDR3 runs to 13 residues. V lost 3 bases, J lost 10 bases, and 13 bases lay in between. CDR3 protein: CASSLTSLREQFF. Written as DNA, the CDR3 is TGTGCCAGCAGCTTGACCTCGCTAAGGGAGCAGTTCTTC.

The chain couples TRBV4-1 to TRBJ1-1; D not resolved. Trimming took off 4 bases at V and 1 base at J, with 10 bases between the two ends. Germline loops: CDR1 MGHRA, CDR2 YSYEKL. This CDR3 spans 14 amino acids. The DNA for the CDR3 is TGCGCCAGCAGCCCGGAGGCGGCGAACACTGAAGCTTTCTTT. Protein: CASSPEAANTEAFF.

The chain is built from TRBV15 and TRBJ1-1; D unresolved. Germline loops: CDR1 LNHNV, CDR2 YYDKDF (reference sequence). V dropped 1 base and J dropped 1 base, with 7 bases sitting between them. The CDR3 consists of 14 residues. Here the CDR3 DNA reads TGTGCCACCAGCAGAGCGGGTGGGAACACTGAAGCTTTCTTT. It yields the protein CATSRAGGNTEAFF. Using reference TRBV15 and TRBJ1-1 for the parts outside the CDR3, the full variable domain is DAMVIQNPRYQVTQFGKPVTLSCSQTLNHNVMYWYQQKSSQAPKLLFHYYDKDFNNEADTPDNFQSRRPNTSFCFLDIRSPGLGDTAMYLCATSRAGGNTEAFFGQGTRLTVV.

This clone was detected only once. The V and J genes are TRBV4-1 and TRBJ1-2, with 7 bases identical to TRBD1. Trimming cost V 3 bases and J 4 bases; bases outside gene matches: 11. This CDR3 is built from 16 residues. CDR1 and CDR2 (germline): MGHRA, YSYEKL. CDR3 DNA sequence: TGCGCCAGCAGCCAGGCCGGGACAGACCCCCTCTATGGCTACACCTTC. Its translation is CASSQAGTDPLYGYTF.